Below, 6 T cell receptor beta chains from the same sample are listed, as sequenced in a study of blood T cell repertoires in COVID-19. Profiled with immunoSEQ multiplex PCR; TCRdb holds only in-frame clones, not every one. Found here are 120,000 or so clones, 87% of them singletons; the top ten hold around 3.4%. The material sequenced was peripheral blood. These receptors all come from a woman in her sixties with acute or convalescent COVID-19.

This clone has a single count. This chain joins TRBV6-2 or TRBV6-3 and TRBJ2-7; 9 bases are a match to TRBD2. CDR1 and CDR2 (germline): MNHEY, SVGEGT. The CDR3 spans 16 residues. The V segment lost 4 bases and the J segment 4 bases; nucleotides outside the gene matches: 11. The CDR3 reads CASSSPLSGSIYEQYV. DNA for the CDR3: TGTGCCAGCAGTTCCCCCCTTAGCGGGAGCATATACGAGCAGTACGTC.

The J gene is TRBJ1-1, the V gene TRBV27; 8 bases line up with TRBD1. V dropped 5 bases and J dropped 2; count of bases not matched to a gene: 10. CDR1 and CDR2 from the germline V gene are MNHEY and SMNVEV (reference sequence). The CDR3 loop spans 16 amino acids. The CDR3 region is CASSPIWTGLNTEAFF. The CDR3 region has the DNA TGTGCCAGCAGTCCAATTTGGACAGGGCTAAACACTGAAGCTTTCTTT.

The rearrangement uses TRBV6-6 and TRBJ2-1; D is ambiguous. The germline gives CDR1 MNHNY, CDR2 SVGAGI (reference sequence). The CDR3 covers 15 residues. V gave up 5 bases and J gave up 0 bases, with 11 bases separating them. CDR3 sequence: CASSLELSSYNEQFF. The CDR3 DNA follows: TGTGCCAGCAGTCTGGAGCTAAGCTCCTACAATGAGCAGTTCTTC.

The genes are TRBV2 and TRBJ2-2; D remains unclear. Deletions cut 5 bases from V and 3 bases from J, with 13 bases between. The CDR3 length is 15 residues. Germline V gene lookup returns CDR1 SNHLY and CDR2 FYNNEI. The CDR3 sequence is CASSIMTGYTGELFF. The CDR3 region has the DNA TGTGCCAGCAGTATTATGACTGGTTACACCGGGGAGCTGTTTTTT.

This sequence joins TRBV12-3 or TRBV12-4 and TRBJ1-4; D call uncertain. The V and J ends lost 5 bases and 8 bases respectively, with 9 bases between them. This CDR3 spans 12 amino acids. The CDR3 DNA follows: TGTGCCAGCAGTCCCGGCGGGGAAAAACTGTTTTTT. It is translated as CASSPGGEKLFF.

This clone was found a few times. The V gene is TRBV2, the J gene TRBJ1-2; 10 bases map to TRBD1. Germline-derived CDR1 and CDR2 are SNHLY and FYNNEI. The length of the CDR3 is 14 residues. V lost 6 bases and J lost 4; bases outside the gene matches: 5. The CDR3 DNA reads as TGTGCCAGCAGGGGGACAGGGGAGGCCTATGGCTACACCTTC. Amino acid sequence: CASRGTGEAYGYTF. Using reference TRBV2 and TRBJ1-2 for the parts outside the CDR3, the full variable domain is EPEVTQTPSHQVTQMGQEVILRCVPISNHLYFYWYRQILGQKVEFLVSFYNNEISEKSEIFDDQFSVERPDGSNFTLKIRSTKLEDSAMYFCASRGTGEAYGYTFGSGTRLTVV.